Shown below are 11 T cell receptor beta chains from a single sample sequenced in a study of Graves' ophthalmopathy and Graves' hyperthyroidism. Amplified TCR beta CDR3 regions were obtained using RNA transcripts as template. HTBI primers were employed in first-round RT-PCR, then a second-round multiplex PCR followed. TCRdb used MiXCR to reprocess the multiplex PCR reads, holding one entry per CDR3 protein. The table has 200,000 to 250,000 distinct CDR3 sequences, 20% to 25% seen once. The sample comprised peripheral blood. All receptors derive from a woman in her fifties or sixties with Graves' ophthalmopathy.

As to this clonotype: One base away lies a much larger clone, so this may be a sequencing read error. The DNA for the CDR3 is TGTGCCATCAGTGACATCAGGGTTTCCGAGCAGTACTTC. It specifies CAISDIRVSEQYF. This rearrangement joins TRBV6-1 to TRBJ2-7; possible D gene TRBD1, 5 bases. This CDR3 comprises 13 residues. Germline assignment: CDR1 MNHNS and CDR2 SASEGT.

This clonotype was seen at least ten times. The rearrangement links TRBV7-2 to TRBJ1-6; D uncertain. Trimming took 6 bases from V and 8 from J, leaving 8 bases between them. The germline gives CDR1 SGHTA, CDR2 FQGNSA. This CDR3 is 12 amino acids long. The CDR3 loop reads CASSPRHSPLHF. DNA of the CDR3: TGTGCCAGCAGTCCCCGGCATTCACCCCTCCACTTT.

In this sample, this clonotype turned up many times. The chain links TRBV9 to TRBJ2-5, with 16 bases lining up with TRBD2. This CDR3 is built from 17 residues. The germline V gene has CDR1 SGDLS and CDR2 YYNGEE. V was clipped by 3 bases and J by 5 bases; unmatched bases: 7. The CDR3 is CASSAGTSGRAGETQYF. CDR3 in DNA: TGTGCCAGCAGCGCGGGGACTAGCGGGAGGGCTGGGGAGACCCAGTACTTC.

This clonotype showed up just once. The chain has TRBV24-1 and TRBJ2-2, with TRBD1 matching 9 bases. The CDR3 has 16 amino acids. V lost 7 bases and J lost 4; bases outside the gene matches: 9. From germline, CDR1 is KGHDR and CDR2 SFDVKD. CDR3 loop: CATSEPGQGSTGELFF. CDR3 sequence (DNA): TGTGCCACCAGCGAACCGGGACAGGGTTCCACCGGGGAGCTGTTTTTT.

The chain links TRBV12-3 or TRBV12-4 to TRBJ1-1, with D perhaps TRBD1 (6 bases). This CDR3 is 14 amino acids long. V dropped 0 bases and J dropped 4 bases, with 9 bases sitting between them. The CDR3 loop is CASSLAQGSTEAFF. CDR3 DNA sequence: TGTGCCAGCAGTTTAGCGCAGGGGAGCACTGAAGCTTTCTTT.

V is TRBV20-1 and J is TRBJ1-5; perhaps TRBD1 as D (6 bases). CDR1 is DFQATT, CDR2 SNEGSKA, per germline (reference sequence). The CDR3 length is 14 residues. V dropped 4 bases and J dropped 10 bases, with 20 bases sitting between them. The CDR3 bases are TGCAGTGCTACGGAGGTCGGGGGGCGTTTTCCCCAGCATTTT. It is translated as CSATEVGGRFPQHF.

This clonotype was seen at least ten times. The CDR3, as DNA: TGTGCCAGCAGTTACTCGGGGCCTAACCGTGGGGAGACCCAGTACTTC. Protein: CASSYSGPNRGETQYF. The gene calls are TRBV6-5 and TRBJ2-5, with TRBD1 as a possible D gene (5 bases). Germline loops: CDR1 MNHEY, CDR2 SVGAGI. V was trimmed by 0 bases and J by 5 bases, leaving 16 bases between them. This CDR3 contains 16 residues.

This clonotype was seen many times. The chain is built from TRBV12-3 or TRBV12-4 and TRBJ1-5; D may be TRBD1 (6 bases). Trimming stripped 3 bases from V and 6 bases from J, with 12 bases between. This CDR3 is 14 amino acids long. The DNA of the CDR3 is TGTGCCAGCAGTTTGTCGCAGGGGACTCAGCCCCAGCATTTT. Translated: CASSLSQGTQPQHF.

This chain links TRBV28 with TRBJ1-1; D unclear. The V end lost 6 bases, the J end lost 0 bases, and 11 bases lay between the germline ends. Germline V CDR1 and CDR2: MDHEN, SYDVKM. There are 14 residues in the CDR3. CDR3 amino acids: CASRLGLMNTEAFF. For the CDR3, the DNA is TGTGCCAGCAGGCTAGGGCTTATGAACACTGAAGCTTTCTTT. The full variable domain, its missing parts supplied by reference TRBV28 and TRBJ1-1, is DVKVTQSSRYLVKRTGEKVFLECVQDMDHENMFWYRQDPGLGLRLIYFSYDVKMKEKGDIPEGYSVSREKKERFSLILESASTNQTSMYLCASRLGLMNTEAFFGQGTRLTVV.

A few counts support this clonotype. At one of its ends the junction is not consistent with the germline gene, which may arise from a read error. The chain links TRBV19 to TRBJ2-2; 7 nucleotides align to TRBD1. CDR3 length equals 15 residues. CDR1 is LNHDA and CDR2 is SQIVND in the germline V gene (reference sequence). CDR3 nucleotide sequence: TGTGTCAGTAGTAAAAGACAGGGAACCACCGGGGAGCTGTTTTTT. This sequence encodes CVSSKRQGTTGELFF.

This clonotype was seen a handful of times. The V gene is TRBV6-1, the J gene TRBJ1-2, with a weak D call TRBD1 (5 bases). This CDR3 comprises 15 residues. V shed 6 bases and J shed 5 bases, with 19 bases lying between them. Germline values: CDR1 MNHNS, CDR2 SASEGT. The CDR3 reads CASRLGGTGNYGYTF. The CDR3 coding sequence is TGTGCCAGCAGATTGGGTGGGACCGGCAATTATGGCTACACCTTC.